Presented here are 15 T cell receptor beta chains from one specimen sequenced in a study of T cell responses to AZD1222 COVID-19 vaccine. Clones were read by immunoSEQ multiplex PCR, and TCRdb kept only the in-frame ones, dropping some. The table shows 95,000 to 150,000 clones, with around 91% occurring only once. The material sequenced was peripheral blood, taken on day 0 of AZD1222 vaccination. All receptors come from an adult in good health.

The gene calls are TRBV5-1 and TRBJ2-1; TRBD2 is a possible D gene (5 bases). Germline values: CDR1 SGHRS, CDR2 YFSETQ. V gave up 4 bases and J gave up 0 bases, with 14 bases separating them. The CDR3 runs 16 residues. The CDR3 protein is CASSPLTGSSYNEQFF. CDR3 bases: TGCGCCAGCAGCCCACTGACGGGAAGCTCCTACAATGAGCAGTTCTTC.

In its sample, this clone was seen once. The rearrangement joins TRBV10-3 to TRBJ1-2, with 11 bases that match TRBD1. Germline V gene lookup returns CDR1 ENHRY and CDR2 SYGVKD. This CDR3 contains 14 residues. V was pared by 6 bases and J by 5 bases, with 5 bases of the junction left unmatched. Here the CDR3 DNA reads TGTGCCATCAGGGGACAGGGGGAAACTTATGGCTACACCTTC. Translation gives CAIRGQGETYGYTF.

The genes are TRBV27 and TRBJ1-1; TRBD1 matches at 7 bases. The CDR3 is made up of 15 amino acids. Germline V gene sequence: CDR1 MNHEY, CDR2 SMNVEV (reference sequence). With 1 base clipped from V and 2 bases from J, the junction kept 4 bases outside the gene matches. CDR3: CASSLYGGGNTEAFF. As DNA, the CDR3 is TGTGCCAGCAGTTTATACGGAGGGGGCAACACTGAAGCTTTCTTT.

V gene TRBV5-1 combines with J gene TRBJ2-3; no clear D gene. The germline gives CDR1 SGHRS, CDR2 YFSETQ. CDR3 length equals 16 residues. V lost 0 bases and J lost 5, with 16 bases in between. The CDR3 coding sequence is TGCGCCAGCAGCTTGGTGGGCCATTGGGGTGAAGATACGCAGTATTTT. Translation gives CASSLVGHWGEDTQYF.

This clone was picked up one time. V and J are TRBV11-3 and TRBJ2-3; D unresolved. CDR1 and CDR2 (germline): SGHNT, YENEEA. The CDR3 is 17 residues long. Trimming pared 1 base from V and 3 bases from J, leaving 17 bases between. As DNA, the CDR3 is TGTGCCAGCAGCTTAGGAGATAGGTCTTTAGAGACAGATACGCAGTATTTT. This encodes CASSLGDRSLETDTQYF.

This clone was seen a single time. V and J are TRBV5-5 and TRBJ1-1; 7 bases map to TRBD1. After removal of 4 bases from V and 0 bases from J, the junction contained 6 bases not matched to a gene. This CDR3 spans 15 amino acids. Germline V gene sequence: CDR1 SGHKS, CDR2 YYEKEE (reference sequence). This CDR3 reads CASSLRTGLNTEAFF. The CDR3 DNA is TGTGCCAGCAGCCTCCGGACAGGATTGAACACTGAAGCTTTCTTT.

The V call is TRBV7-9, the J call TRBJ1-3; D gene unclear. The V gene's germline CDR1 is SEHNR and CDR2 FQNEAQ (reference sequence). With 6 bases removed from V and 2 bases from J, the gap between germline ends came to 17 bases. This CDR3 contains 16 residues. The DNA of the CDR3 is TGTGCCAGCAGTGTCAAGGGCCCCCTCGCTGGAAACACCATATATTTT. It specifies CASSVKGPLAGNTIYF.

V usage is TRBV5-5 and J usage is TRBJ1-4; a possible D gene is TRBD1 (5 bases). Germline V CDR1 and CDR2: SGHKS, YYEKEE (reference sequence). Trimming took 4 bases from V and 14 from J, leaving 21 bases between them. This CDR3 region has 14 residues. The DNA for the CDR3 is TGTGCCAGCAGCCGGTTGGGTACAGGAGTGTTCCTGTTTTTT. Its protein is CASSRLGTGVFLFF.

This clone was found once. This chain uses TRBV18 with TRBJ2-5; TRBD2 aligns across 8 bases. The CDR3 spans 16 residues. Germline V gives CDR1 KGHSH, CDR2 LQKENI. V shed 1 base and J 3 bases; nucleotides not matched to a gene: 7. DNA of the CDR3: TGTGCCAGCTCACCACAACCGGGACTAGTGAAAGAGACCCAGTACTTC. Encoded protein: CASSPQPGLVKETQYF.

This chain connects TRBV11-3 to TRBJ1-2; no firm D call. The CDR3 covers 13 residues. Germline lookup yields CDR1 SGHNT and CDR2 YENEEA. V lost 1 base and J lost 7, with 10 bases in between. This CDR3 reads CASSLAKEGGYTF. In nucleotides, the CDR3 is TGTGCCAGCAGCTTAGCGAAAGAGGGTGGCTACACCTTC.

This CDR3 reads CASSLFPGPYGYTF. In nucleotides, the CDR3 is TGTGCCAGCAGCTTATTCCCAGGGCCATATGGCTACACCTTC. The chain uses TRBV5-4 and TRBJ1-2, with D perhaps TRBD1 (5 bases). The V and J ends lost 2 bases and 5 bases respectively, with 13 bases between them. Germline CDR1 reads SGHNT; CDR2 reads YYREEE (reference sequence). This CDR3 contains 14 residues.

For the CDR3, the DNA is TGTGCCAGCAGCTTGGTCGGGGAGCCGTACGAGCAGTACTTC. This sequence encodes CASSLVGEPYEQYF. J is TRBJ2-7 and V is TRBV5-4; D is possibly TRBD2 (5 bases). The CDR3 totals 14 residues. Trimming took off 0 bases at V and 4 bases at J, with 11 bases between the two ends. Germline V gives CDR1 SGHNT, CDR2 YYREEE (reference sequence).

This chain uses TRBV9 with TRBJ1-3; the D gene is possibly TRBD1 (5 bases). V was trimmed by 3 bases and J by 0 bases, leaving 13 bases between them. CDR1 is SGDLS, CDR2 YYNGEE, per germline. The CDR3 sequence is 16 residues long. CDR3 sequence (DNA): TGTGCCAGCAGCGCAGGGATCTTGGTCTCTGGAAACACCATATATTTT. It specifies CASSAGILVSGNTIYF.

The count of this clone is one. This sequence joins TRBV7-8 and TRBJ2-1; 7 bases match TRBD2. Germline CDR1 reads SGHVS; CDR2 reads FQNEAQ. V gave up 2 bases and J gave up 0 bases; unmatched junction bases: 16. The CDR3 totals 20 residues. The CDR3: CASSLRSVGGPTSSYNEQFF. The DNA for the CDR3 is TGTGCCAGCAGCTTAAGATCCGTGGGAGGGCCCACAAGCTCCTACAATGAGCAGTTCTTC.

The V call is TRBV19, the J call TRBJ1-5; a weak D match, TRBD1 (5 bases). Trimming took off 1 base at V and 3 bases at J, with 10 bases between the two ends. Germline V gene lookup returns CDR1 LNHDA and CDR2 SQIVND (reference sequence). The CDR3 is 15 residues long. This CDR3 reads CASSIGRGDNQPQHF. CDR3 bases: TGTGCCAGTAGTATAGGTAGGGGTGACAATCAGCCCCAGCATTTT.